The 31 T cell receptor beta chains below come from one sample, sequenced in a study of shared clonotypes between healthy human individuals (dated by TCRdb to the early 2020s). Library preparation employed the immunoSEQ multiplex PCR assay. TCRdb re-hosts the immuneACCESS table, in-frame sequences only. Its copies lack some clones; in the studies checked, an unresolved V gene accounts for under half of them, and the cause for the rest is not known. For this sample there are 2 million to 2.5 million clones; 90% to 95% appear just once. The top ten constitute 0.3% to 0.4% of the sample. The sample consisted of naive CD4+ T cells from PBMCs. Read against the paper, the sample's cell subset or site label means: CD45RA+ positively selected. All receptors derive from a man between 18 and 29 years old in good health. Some clones in this sample may be carry-over from other donors' samples.

This clone was detected once. The V and J genes are TRBV15 and TRBJ2-2; D not resolved. Trimming removed 2 bases from V and 0 bases from J, with 10 bases in between. Germline V lookup: CDR1 LNHNV, CDR2 YYDKDF (reference sequence). The CDR3 is made up of 16 amino acids. The CDR3 loop reads CATSRRSAPNTGELFF. CDR3 sequence (DNA): TGTGCCACCAGCAGACGATCGGCCCCGAACACCGGGGAGCTGTTTTTT. Full variable domain (missing parts from reference TRBV15 and TRBJ2-2): DAMVIQNPRYQVTQFGKPVTLSCSQTLNHNVMYWYQQKSSQAPKLLFHYYDKDFNNEADTPDNFQSRRPNTSFCFLDIRSPGLGDTAMYLCATSRRSAPNTGELFFGEGSRLTVL.

This chain joins TRBV30 and TRBJ2-7, with D possibly being TRBD1 (6 bases). CDR1 is GTSNPN and CDR2 is SVGIG in the germline V gene (reference sequence). The CDR3 totals 13 residues. V lost 3 bases, J lost 8 bases, and 17 bases lay in between. Here the CDR3 reads CAWSESTGNQQYF. The DNA for the CDR3 is TGTGCCTGGAGCGAATCGACAGGAAATCAGCAGTACTTC.

A word on this clone: Other DNA sequences within the sample encode an identical CDR3. The chain employs TRBV30 and TRBJ2-5; D gene ambiguous. The V gene's germline CDR1 is GTSNPN and CDR2 SVGIG (reference sequence). V was trimmed by 1 base and J by 5 bases, leaving 5 bases between them. The CDR3 is made up of 11 amino acids. For the CDR3, the DNA is TGTGCCTGGAGTGGCCGGGAGACCCAGTACTTC. Translation: CAWSGRETQYF.

J is TRBJ2-3 and V is TRBV7-3; the D is unclear. Deletions cut 4 bases from V and 4 bases from J, with 9 bases between. The CDR3 length is 13 residues. Germline CDR1 reads SGHTA; CDR2 reads FQGTGA. The CDR3 is CASSSNRADTQYF. The CDR3 DNA is TGTGCCAGCAGCTCCAACCGGGCAGATACGCAGTATTTT.

A note on this clone: Other DNA variants within this sample encode the same CDR3. The chain combines TRBV9 with TRBJ1-1, with TRBD1 identical over 7 bases. The J segment lost 0 bases and the V segment lost 2 bases, leaving 1 base of the junction unmatched. Per germline, CDR1 SGDLS and CDR2 YYNGEE. The CDR3 is made up of 14 amino acids. The CDR3 DNA is TGTGCCAGCAGCGTGACAGGGATGAACACTGAAGCTTTCTTT. This sequence encodes CASSVTGMNTEAFF.

The gene calls are TRBV28 and TRBJ1-3; D call uncertain. The CDR3 is made up of 16 amino acids. V lost 7 bases and J 1 base, leaving 17 bases between the germline ends. CDR1 MDHEN and CDR2 SYDVKM come from the germline V gene. For the CDR3, the DNA is TGTGCCAGCACCGCCTCATCCCCCGGTTCTGGAAACACCATATATTTT. Protein sequence: CASTASSPGSGNTIYF.

The V call is TRBV5-1, the J call TRBJ1-4, with D maybe TRBD1 (5 bases). Germline assignment: CDR1 SGHRS and CDR2 YFSETQ. The V gene lost 4 bases and the J gene lost 1 base, with 17 bases spanning the gap. The CDR3 is 17 residues long. The CDR3 region has the DNA TGCGCCAGCAGCCGCGGAGGGACGGAGGGAACTAATGAAAAACTGTTTTTT. It encodes CASSRGGTEGTNEKLFF.

The chain combines TRBV2 with TRBJ2-3; D not certain. V dropped 6 bases and J dropped 0 bases, with 13 bases sitting between them. CDR3 length equals 15 residues. Germline values: CDR1 SNHLY, CDR2 FYNNEI. CDR3 nucleotide sequence: TGTGCCAGCAGCCAGGACGGGCCGAGCACAGATACGCAGTATTTT. This sequence encodes CASSQDGPSTDTQYF.

This chain connects TRBV5-1 to TRBJ2-7; 11 bases line up with TRBD1. J was trimmed by 4 bases and V by 0 bases; bases with no gene match: 6. This CDR3 region has 16 residues. CDR1 SGHRS and CDR2 YFSETQ come from the germline V gene. The CDR3 region is CASSLAGTGGGYEQYF. The CDR3 nucleotides are TGCGCCAGCAGCTTGGCCGGGACAGGGGGAGGGTACGAGCAGTACTTC.

In the case of this clone: Distinct nucleotide sequences in the sample also encode this CDR3. The chain couples TRBV18 to TRBJ2-7, with D perhaps being TRBD1 or TRBD2 (5 bases each). Germline V CDR1 and CDR2: KGHSH, LQKENI. V dropped 0 bases and J dropped 4 bases, with 7 bases sitting between them. The CDR3 is made up of 13 amino acids. The CDR3 region is CASSPPGVYEQYF. CDR3 DNA sequence: TGTGCCAGCTCACCACCGGGGGTATACGAGCAGTACTTC.

The chain recombines TRBV5-1 with TRBJ2-3; the D gene is possibly TRBD2 (6 bases). CDR3 length equals 15 residues. CDR1 and CDR2 (germline): SGHRS, YFSETQ. Trimming stripped 7 bases from V and 2 bases from J, with 17 bases between. The CDR3, as DNA: TGCGCCAGCTCCCGGGAGTCGGAATACACAGATACGCAGTATTTT. It yields the protein CASSRESEYTDTQYF.

The chain has TRBV5-1 and TRBJ2-5; TRBD2 is a possible D gene (6 bases). The CDR3 has 14 residues. The V gene lost 5 bases and the J gene lost 5 bases, with 16 bases spanning the gap. The germline V gene has CDR1 SGHRS and CDR2 YFSETQ. Here the CDR3 reads CASRETSSSETQYF. CDR3 nucleotides: TGCGCCAGCAGGGAGACTAGTTCGTCGGAGACCCAGTACTTC.

The genes are TRBV5-1 and TRBJ2-1, with 10 positions matching TRBD2. V trimming: 0 bases; J trimming: 5 bases; junction bases outside the gene matches: 5. Per germline, CDR1 SGHRS and CDR2 YFSETQ. This CDR3 has 16 residues. CDR3 DNA: TGCGCCAGCAGCTTGGTAGTCGGACTAGCGGACAATGAGCAGTTCTTC. This translates into CASSLVVGLADNEQFF.

The chain joins TRBV18 to TRBJ2-5; D possibly corresponds to TRBD2 (6 bases). CDR1 and CDR2 (germline): KGHSH, LQKENI. The CDR3 length is 16 residues. The V end lost 1 base, the J end lost 5 bases, and 17 bases lay between the germline ends. The CDR3 sequence is CASSPLPGEHRETQYF. The CDR3 nucleotides are TGTGCCAGCTCACCACTACCGGGGGAGCACCGGGAGACCCAGTACTTC. Filled out from reference TRBV18 and TRBJ2-5, the complete variable domain reads NAGVMQNPRHLVRRRGQEARLRCSPMKGHSHVYWYRQLPEEGLKFMVYLQKENIIDESGMPKERFSAEFPKEGPSILRIQQVVRGDSAAYFCASSPLPGEHRETQYFGPGTRLLVL.

The DNA for the CDR3 is TGTGCCAGCAGGATTGGAGGCGATGGCTACACCTTC. Translated, it gives CASRIGGDGYTF. The chain uses TRBV28 and TRBJ1-2, with unresolved D. Germline V lookup: CDR1 MDHEN, CDR2 SYDVKM. V was shortened by 6 bases and J by 6 bases, with 11 bases between the two germline ends. There are 12 residues in the CDR3.

The V gene is TRBV7-2, the J gene TRBJ2-7; 7 bases match TRBD2. The junction had 3 bases not matched to a gene; V was cut back by 1 base and J by 3 bases. Looked up from germline, CDR1 is SGHTA and CDR2 is FQGNSA. The CDR3 sequence is 14 residues long. DNA of the CDR3: TGTGCCAGCAGCTTAGGCGGGAGTAACTACGAGCAGTACTTC. Protein sequence: CASSLGGSNYEQYF.

This sequence joins TRBV7-2 and TRBJ2-7; no reliable D call. With 3 bases removed from V and 0 bases from J, the gap between germline ends came to 12 bases. In germline, CDR1 is SGHTA, CDR2 FQGNSA. This CDR3 comprises 15 residues. The CDR3 sequence: CASSFGRLTSYEQYF. The CDR3 bases are TGTGCCAGCAGCTTCGGACGCCTGACCTCCTACGAGCAGTACTTC.

The chain joins TRBV7-9 to TRBJ2-5; 9 bases are a match to TRBD2. In germline, CDR1 is SEHNR, CDR2 FQNEAQ (reference sequence). The trim removed 4 bases at V and 0 bases at J, leaving 12 bases unmatched. This CDR3 has 18 residues. The CDR3 sequence is CASSSPVRLAGYQETQYF. The CDR3 region has the DNA TGTGCCAGCAGCTCCCCGGTGAGGCTAGCGGGATACCAAGAGACCCAGTACTTC. The complete variable domain, with remaining parts taken from reference TRBV7-9 and TRBJ2-5, reads DTGVSQNPRHKITKRGQNVTFRCDPISEHNRLYWYRQTLGQGPEFLTYFQNEAQLEKSRLLSDRFSAERPKGSFSTLEIQRTEQGDSAMYLCASSSPVRLAGYQETQYFGPGTRLLVL.

The V call is TRBV10-1, the J call TRBJ2-5; 8 bases agree with TRBD1. The CDR3 extends over 15 amino acids. V was clipped by 1 base and J by 4 bases; unmatched bases: 5. Germline lookup yields CDR1 WNHNN and CDR2 SYGVQD (reference sequence). CDR3 residues: CASSEWTGLGETQYF. The CDR3 DNA reads as TGCGCCAGCAGTGAGTGGACAGGGCTGGGAGAGACCCAGTACTTC.

The chain recombines TRBV5-1 with TRBJ2-7; 9 positions match TRBD1. Germline-derived CDR1 and CDR2 are SGHRS and YFSETQ. Trimming at V came to 4 bases and at J to 5 bases, leaving 4 bases not matched to a gene. This CDR3 is 13 amino acids long. The CDR3 loop reads CASSPGQGHEQYF. The CDR3 region has the DNA TGCGCCAGCAGCCCGGGACAGGGCCACGAGCAGTACTTC. The full variable domain, in which reference TRBV5-1 and TRBJ2-7 provide the parts outside the CDR3, is KAGVTQTPRYLIKTRGQQVTLSCSPISGHRSVSWYQQTPGQGLQFLFEYFSETQRNKGNFPGRFSGRQFSNSRSEMNVSTLELGDSALYLCASSPGQGHEQYFGPGTRLTVT.

This rearrangement joins TRBV5-1 to TRBJ2-1; D might be TRBD1 (6 bases). V shed 4 bases and J shed 8 bases, with 22 bases lying between them. Looked up from germline, CDR1 is SGHRS and CDR2 is YFSETQ. The CDR3 extends over 16 amino acids. The DNA of the CDR3 is TGCGCCAGCAGCAACGAGATAACCAGGGCAGGGGATGAGCAGTTCTTC. It codes for CASSNEITRAGDEQFF.

This chain uses TRBV5-1 with TRBJ1-3; the D is unclear. The V end lost 0 bases, the J end lost 7 bases, and 11 bases lay between the germline ends. The germline gives CDR1 SGHRS, CDR2 YFSETQ. The CDR3 length is 14 residues. The CDR3 nucleotides read TGCGCCAGCAGCTTGGAGTCAGACGGGAACACCATATATTTT. Protein: CASSLESDGNTIYF.

The V gene is TRBV5-1, the J gene TRBJ2-3, with 7 nucleotides matching TRBD1. The CDR3 contains 14 residues. V shed 4 bases, J shed 4 bases, and the junction held 6 bases outside the gene matches. Germline V lookup: CDR1 SGHRS, CDR2 YFSETQ. CDR3 DNA sequence: TGCGCCAGCAGCAGTACAGGGGTAGCAGATACGCAGTATTTT. Its protein is CASSSTGVADTQYF.

The chain has TRBV10-1 and TRBJ2-3; 13 positions match TRBD2. The CDR3 runs 15 residues. The germline V gene encodes CDR1 WNHNN and CDR2 SYGVQD (reference sequence). The trim removed 6 bases at V and 3 bases at J, leaving 3 bases unmatched. The chain's CDR3 is CASRGTSGTTDTQYF. CDR3 coding DNA: TGCGCCAGCAGGGGGACTAGCGGGACGACAGATACGCAGTATTTT.

The chain carries TRBV5-1 and TRBJ1-4; 8 bases align to TRBD1. In germline, CDR1 is SGHRS, CDR2 YFSETQ. CDR3 length: 14 residues. V shed 3 bases and J 8 bases; nucleotides not matched to a gene: 6. This CDR3 reads CASSSGGSGEKLFF. The CDR3 DNA follows: TGCGCCAGCAGCTCAGGGGGCTCGGGGGAAAAACTGTTTTTT.

This clone was counted a few times. The chain recombines TRBV30 with TRBJ1-2, with TRBD1 identical over 8 bases. Looked up from germline, CDR1 is GTSNPN and CDR2 is SVGIG (reference sequence). The CDR3 sequence is 11 residues long. V was pared by 5 bases and J by 8 bases, with 4 bases of the junction left unmatched. CDR3 sequence reads: CAWAGTGGYTF. The CDR3 DNA sequence: TGTGCCTGGGCGGGGACAGGCGGCTACACCTTC.

CDR3 DNA: TGCGCCAGCAGCCTAGGGTTGGGCGAGCAGTACTTC. It yields the protein CASSLGLGEQYF. V is TRBV5-1 and J is TRBJ2-5, with no clear D. The DNA end favors TRBJ2-7, so the J call may be wrong. This CDR3 spans 12 amino acids. Germline V gene sequence: CDR1 SGHRS, CDR2 YFSETQ.

V is TRBV4-3 and J is TRBJ1-5; D gene uncertain. Trimming pared 2 bases from V and 0 bases from J, leaving 11 bases between. In germline, CDR1 is LGHNA, CDR2 YSLEER. This CDR3 is 16 amino acids long. This CDR3 is CASSQIFAGSNQPQHF. In nucleotides, the CDR3 is TGCGCCAGCAGCCAAATCTTTGCTGGTAGCAATCAGCCCCAGCATTTT.

The chain employs TRBV11-2 and TRBJ2-2; D unclear. CDR3 length: 12 residues. Germline-derived CDR1 and CDR2 are SGHAT and FQNNGV. The ends were cut back, 5 bases at V and 6 bases at J, with 7 bases in the middle. This CDR3 reads CASSPEPGELFF. DNA of the CDR3: TGTGCCAGCAGCCCCGAGCCCGGGGAGCTGTTTTTT.

The sample holds a few counts of this clone. V and J are TRBV9 and TRBJ1-2, with no clear D. The CDR3 totals 15 residues. Trimming left V 0 bases short and J 8 bases short, with 17 bases between. The V gene's germline CDR1 is SGDLS and CDR2 YYNGEE. CDR3 nucleotide sequence: TGTGCCAGCAGCGTAGCTCAGATAGACATCGGGGGCTACACCTTC. Amino acid sequence: CASSVAQIDIGGYTF.

This clone was counted a single time. The chain carries TRBV4-1 and TRBJ1-1; 9 nucleotides agree with TRBD1. Germline CDR1 reads MGHRA; CDR2 reads YSYEKL. CDR3 length equals 15 residues. V trimming: 3 bases; J trimming: 1 base; junction bases outside the gene matches: 3. The CDR3 bases are TGCGCCAGCAGCCATCTACAGGGGGCGAACACTGAAGCTTTCTTT. This encodes CASSHLQGANTEAFF.